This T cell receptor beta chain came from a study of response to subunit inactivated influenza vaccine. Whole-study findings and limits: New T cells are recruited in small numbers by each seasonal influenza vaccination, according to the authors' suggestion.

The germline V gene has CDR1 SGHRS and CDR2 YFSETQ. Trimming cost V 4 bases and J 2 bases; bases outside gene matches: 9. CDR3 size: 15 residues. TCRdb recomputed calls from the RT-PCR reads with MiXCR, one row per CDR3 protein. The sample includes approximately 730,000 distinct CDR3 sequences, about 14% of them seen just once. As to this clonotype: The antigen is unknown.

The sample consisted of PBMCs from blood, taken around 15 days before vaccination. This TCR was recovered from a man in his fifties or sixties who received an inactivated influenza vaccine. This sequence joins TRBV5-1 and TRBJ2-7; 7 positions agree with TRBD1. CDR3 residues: CASSVISGGTYEQYF. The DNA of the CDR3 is TGCGCCAGCAGCGTCATCTCAGGGGGAACCTACGAGCAGTACTTC.